This T cell receptor beta chain derives from a study of cytomegalovirus exposure and HLA in healthy donors. This CDR3 has 16 amino acids. V dropped 3 bases and J dropped 7; count of bases not matched to a gene: 11. CDR1 is SEHNR, CDR2 FQNEAQ, per germline (reference sequence). PCR amplification relied on 60 Vbeta primers (plus 13 Jbeta primers). TCRdb's table, derived via immunoSEQ multiplex PCR, lists solely in-frame clones and lacks some. The table records some 200,000 clones, 82% of them present only once. The receptor comes from a young woman in good health and CMV-seronegative. The chain uses TRBV7-9 and TRBJ1-1; 10 bases are a match to TRBD1. The sequencing input was PBMCs. The DNA for the CDR3 is TGTGCCAGCAGCTTCGCGACAGGGGGCGGCCGAGGTGAAGCTTTCTTT. The encoded protein is CASSFATGGGRGEAFF.